This T cell receptor beta chain emerged from a study of cytotoxic CD8 clonotypes in ibrutinib-treated CLL. Study overall: Enrolment comprised over ten relapsed/refractory and roughly 15 treatment-naive patients; under 18 were IGHV unmutated.

Findings of the study overall: Clonality correlated strongly with circulating CD8+ T cells and exceeded age-matched healthy donors at baseline. Sustained-remission and progressing patients had unequal sampling times.

Worth noting for this clone: Its antigen is not known.

Sequenced by immunoSEQ multiplex PCR; TCRdb stores in-frame clones only, minus some. The sample records some 140,000 clones, around 93% being singletons. J was trimmed by 6 bases and V by 4 bases; bases with no gene match: 16. CDR3 size: 18 residues. Germline assignment: CDR1 MNHNS and CDR2 SASEGT. From cryopreserved PBMCs came roughly 2 micrograms of genomic DNA used for TCR beta libraries. Sample: PBMCs, taken after 12 months of ibrutinib treatment. The chain joins TRBV6-1 to TRBJ2-7, with 12 bases aligning to TRBD1. The sequence was collected from a human donor with chronic lymphocytic leukemia. The CDR3 loop is CASSVASGQGARKSEQYF. In DNA, the CDR3 is TGTGCCAGCAGTGTCGCCTCGGGACAGGGGGCGCGTAAAAGCGAGCAGTACTTC.